These 29 T cell receptor beta chains were all obtained from the same sample, sequenced in a study of cytotoxic CD8 clonotypes in ibrutinib-treated CLL. Assay: immunoSEQ multiplex PCR; the TCRdb copy retains only in-frame clones and omits some. Found here are about 200,000 clones, about 72% of them singletons; the top ten hold roughly 13%. The input for sequencing was PBMCs, taken after 24 months of ibrutinib treatment. The receptors come from a human donor with chronic lymphocytic leukemia.

The J gene is TRBJ2-7, the V gene TRBV27, with D hard to call. The CDR3 consists of 14 residues. Germline V gene data show CDR1 as MNHEY and CDR2 as SMNVEV (reference sequence). The V gene lost 3 bases and the J gene lost 5 bases, with 14 bases spanning the gap. The CDR3 region has the DNA TGTGCCAGCAGTTTTGGGCCGATGAACCACGAGCAGTACTTC. This codes for CASSFGPMNHEQYF.

The V call is TRBV5-1, the J call TRBJ2-1; D not resolved. The CDR3 loop spans 16 amino acids. Germline CDR1 and CDR2: SGHRS and YFSETQ. Trimming cost V 0 bases and J 9 bases, with 19 bases left between them. The CDR3 is CASSLDVRFSIGEQFF. The DNA of the CDR3 is TGCGCCAGCAGCTTGGACGTGAGATTTTCGATAGGTGAGCAGTTCTTC.

The rearrangement uses TRBV7-2 and TRBJ2-5; 8 bases fit TRBD1. After removal of 2 bases from V and 4 bases from J, the junction contained 6 bases not matched to a gene. CDR1 SGHTA and CDR2 FQGNSA come from the germline V gene. This CDR3 comprises 15 residues. In DNA, the CDR3 is TGTGCCAGCAGCTTACGGACAGGGAAGGGAGAGACCCAGTACTTC. Translating gives CASSLRTGKGETQYF. The full variable domain, completed using reference TRBV7-2 and TRBJ2-5, is GAGVSQSPSNKVTEKGKDVELRCDPISGHTALYWYRQSLGQGLEFLIYFQGNSAPDKSGLPSDRFSAERTGGSVSTLTIQRTQQEDSAVYLCASSLRTGKGETQYFGPGTRLLVL.

The genes are TRBV10-3 and TRBJ2-1; the match to TRBD1 covers 7 bases. Trimming removed 10 bases from V and 4 bases from J; junction bases left unmatched: 4. CDR3 size: 12 residues. Per the germline V gene, CDR1 is ENHRY and CDR2 is SYGVKD. For the CDR3, the DNA is TGTGCCACGGGGACAGAATACAATGAGCAGTTCTTC. Translation gives CATGTEYNEQFF.

The J gene is TRBJ2-5, the V gene TRBV2; a weak D match, TRBD1 (6 bases). The V gene's germline CDR1 is SNHLY and CDR2 FYNNEI. The CDR3 length is 15 residues. Deletions cut 4 bases from V and 2 bases from J, with 14 bases between. Here the CDR3 DNA reads TGTGCCAGCAGTGTCAGGGACACCTTGCAAGAGACCCAGTACTTC. It yields the protein CASSVRDTLQETQYF.

In this sample, this clone turned up a few times. The CDR3 spells CASSLVRVRNTIYF. The CDR3 coding sequence is TGTGCCAGCAGTTTGGTCAGGGTAAGAAACACCATATATTTT. This rearrangement joins TRBV27 to TRBJ1-3; TRBD1 might be the D (5 bases). CDR1 and CDR2 (germline): MNHEY, SMNVEV (reference sequence). This CDR3 has 14 residues. V lost 3 bases, J lost 5 bases, and 11 bases lay in between.

The J gene is TRBJ2-3, the V gene TRBV7-2; a weak D match, TRBD1 (6 bases). The CDR3 has 18 amino acids. The germline CDR1 and CDR2 sequences are SGHTA and FQGNSA. V was clipped by 3 bases and J by 4 bases, with 23 bases between them. CDR3: CASSFRSEQGFRADTQYF. CDR3 nucleotide sequence: TGTGCCAGCAGCTTCCGGTCGGAACAGGGATTTCGGGCAGATACGCAGTATTTT.

V gene TRBV29-1 combines with J gene TRBJ2-2; D possibly matches TRBD1 or TRBD2 (5 bases each). The V end lost 3 bases, the J end lost 8 bases, and 16 bases lay between the germline ends. The germline V gene encodes CDR1 SQVTM and CDR2 ANQGSEA. The CDR3 length is 14 residues. CDR3 in amino acids: CSVDRTGLRGELFF. The CDR3 DNA sequence: TGCAGCGTTGATCGGACGGGGCTTCGGGGGGAGCTGTTTTTT.

V and J are TRBV29-1 and TRBJ1-1, with D uncertain. V was clipped by 7 bases and J by 4 bases, with 13 bases between them. CDR1 and CDR2 (germline): SQVTM, ANQGSEA. The CDR3 sequence is 12 residues long. CDR3 sequence (DNA): TGCAGCGAGCATTCTCATGGCACTGAAGCTTTCTTT. It specifies CSEHSHGTEAFF.

This clone was detected once. CDR3 sequence: CASSNGLDKGTDTQYF. In DNA, the CDR3 is TGTGCCAGCAGCAACGGCCTGGATAAAGGCACAGATACGCAGTATTTT. The V call is TRBV7-2, the J call TRBJ2-3; D not certain. V lost 5 bases to trimming and J lost 1 base, with 16 bases between them. Germline V CDR1 and CDR2: SGHTA, FQGNSA. The CDR3 runs 16 residues.

V gene TRBV29-1 combines with J gene TRBJ2-3; tentatively, D is TRBD2 (6 bases). Between the trimmed V and J ends, which lost 7 bases and 6 bases, there was a span of 8 bases. The CDR3 loop spans 10 amino acids. Germline V gene sequence: CDR1 SQVTM, CDR2 ANQGSEA. The CDR3 DNA is TGCAGCGGTGGGGGGGATACGCAGTATTTT. Translated: CSGGGDTQYF.

This clone turned up a few times. J is TRBJ2-1 and V is TRBV9, with unresolved D. The germline V gene has CDR1 SGDLS and CDR2 YYNGEE. CDR3 length: 12 amino acids. V lost 7 bases and J 2 bases, leaving 7 bases between the germline ends. The CDR3 protein is CASGSPYNEQFF. Here the CDR3 DNA reads TGTGCCAGCGGTTCGCCCTACAATGAGCAGTTCTTC.

The rearrangement joins TRBV7-2 to TRBJ2-7; 9 positions agree with TRBD2. CDR3 length: 15 amino acids. The V gene end was trimmed by 5 bases and the J gene end by 2 bases; junction bases not matched to a gene: 7. From germline, CDR1 is SGHTA and CDR2 FQGNSA. CDR3: CASSPRLAETYEQYF. In DNA form, the CDR3 reads TGTGCCAGCAGCCCCCGACTAGCGGAAACCTACGAGCAGTACTTC.

In this sample, this clone turned up a few times. The CDR3 DNA reads as TGTGCCAGCAGCTTAGGTAGTAGGGCGTATGGCTACACCTTC. The encoded protein is CASSLGSRAYGYTF. This chain joins TRBV7-8 and TRBJ1-2; D gene unclear. The CDR3 length is 14 residues. Trimming cost V 1 base and J 5 bases, with 11 bases left between them. In germline, CDR1 is SGHVS, CDR2 FQNEAQ.

J is TRBJ2-7 and V is TRBV27, with TRBD2 matching over 14 bases. The germline gives CDR1 MNHEY, CDR2 SMNVEV (reference sequence). The CDR3 totals 19 residues. Trimming removed 6 bases from V and 5 bases from J; junction bases left unmatched: 18. In nucleotides, the CDR3 is TGTGCCAGCAGAGATGGACGGGGGACTAGCGGGAGCAACGGCAACGAGCAGTACTTC. This translates into CASRDGRGTSGSNGNEQYF.

This sequence joins TRBV12-5 and TRBJ1-2; TRBD1 agrees at 7 bases. The CDR3 has 14 residues. V was pared by 6 bases and J by 5 bases, with 9 bases of the junction left unmatched. In germline, CDR1 is LGHNT, CDR2 FRNRAP. The CDR3 DNA is TGTGCTAGTGGGACACAGGGGCCTGGATATGGCTACACCTTC. It codes for CASGTQGPGYGYTF.

This clone occurred once. V and J are TRBV28 and TRBJ2-7, with TRBD2 as a possible D gene (6 bases). V was pared by 3 bases and J by 4 bases, with 19 bases between. The CDR3 runs 16 residues. Germline V gene lookup returns CDR1 MDHEN and CDR2 SYDVKM. CDR3: CASSLVAGRGEYEQYF. CDR3 DNA sequence: TGTGCCAGCAGTTTGGTGGCGGGAAGGGGTGAGTACGAGCAGTACTTC.

The genes are TRBV6-6 and TRBJ1-4; 7 nucleotides match TRBD1. The CDR3 length is 13 residues. CDR1 and CDR2 (germline): MNHNY, SVGAGI (reference sequence). The V and J ends lost 5 bases and 8 bases, in that order; junction bases with no gene match: 5. The CDR3 is CASSRQGGEKLFF. DNA of the CDR3: TGTGCCAGCAGTAGACAGGGAGGGGAAAAACTGTTTTTT.

In DNA form, the CDR3 reads TGCGCCAGCAGCCAAGACGGGGGGCCGGGACTAGCATCGGATACGCAGTATTTT. Residues: CASSQDGGPGLASDTQYF. This sequence joins TRBV4-1 and TRBJ2-3; 9 bases line up with TRBD2. V lost 0 bases to trimming and J lost 6 bases; unmatched junction nucleotides: 13. This CDR3 is 18 amino acids long. Per germline, CDR1 MGHRA and CDR2 YSYEKL.

The CDR3 sequence is CASSLGVTMNTEAFF. In DNA, the CDR3 is TGCGCCAGCAGCCTTGGGGTGACCATGAACACTGAAGCTTTCTTT. J is TRBJ1-1 and V is TRBV5-1; D is uncertain. Germline V gives CDR1 SGHRS, CDR2 YFSETQ. The CDR3 has 15 amino acids. Trimming stripped 4 bases from V and 0 bases from J, with 13 bases between.

This clone has just a few counts. This chain joins TRBV4-2 and TRBJ1-1, with a tentative D call TRBD1 (6 bases). Trimming pared 0 bases from V and 0 bases from J, leaving 8 bases between. CDR3 length: 15 amino acids. CDR1 is LGHNA and CDR2 is YNFKEQ in the germline V gene. The CDR3 protein is CASSQERGMNTEAFF. The DNA of the CDR3 is TGTGCCAGCAGCCAAGAGAGGGGGATGAACACTGAAGCTTTCTTT.

The chain couples TRBV7-3 to TRBJ2-3; 7 bases match TRBD2. The CDR3 is made up of 15 amino acids. The germline V gene encodes CDR1 SGHTA and CDR2 FQGTGA. V shed 2 bases and J 0 bases; nucleotides not matched to a gene: 2. The CDR3 DNA reads TGTGCCAGCAGCTTACTAGCGGCTAGCACAGATACGCAGTATTTT. Translation: CASSLLAASTDTQYF.

In this sample, this clone turned up once. The rearrangement joins TRBV7-2 to TRBJ2-7; TRBD2 agrees at 8 bases. With V trimmed by 6 bases and J by 1 base, 8 bases remained unmatched. The CDR3 contains 15 residues. Per the germline V gene, CDR1 is SGHTA and CDR2 is FQGNSA. The CDR3, as DNA: TGTGCCAGCAGGAACGGGGGGGGCACGTCCTACGAGCAGTACTTC. Amino acid sequence: CASRNGGGTSYEQYF. Variable domain in full (rest from reference TRBV7-2 and TRBJ2-7): GAGVSQSPSNKVTEKGKDVELRCDPISGHTALYWYRQSLGQGLEFLIYFQGNSAPDKSGLPSDRFSAERTGGSVSTLTIQRTQQEDSAVYLCASRNGGGTSYEQYFGPGTRLTVT.

This clone has only one observation. The V call is TRBV5-5, the J call TRBJ2-7, with no clear D. Trimming took 3 bases from V and 6 from J, leaving 7 bases between them. This CDR3 region has 11 residues. Germline V lookup: CDR1 SGHKS, CDR2 YYEKEE (reference sequence). CDR3 DNA: TGTGCCAGCAGCTATACGAGCGAGCAGTACTTC. Translated: CASSYTSEQYF.

CDR3 nucleotides: TGTGCCAGCAGTTTATTCCGGACAGATGGCTACACCTTC. Translated, it gives CASSLFRTDGYTF. J is TRBJ1-2 and V is TRBV28, with TRBD1 as a possible D gene (6 bases). The CDR3 runs to 13 residues. Per germline, CDR1 MDHEN and CDR2 SYDVKM. Trimming stripped 1 base from V and 6 bases from J, with 9 bases between.

The chain joins TRBV6-5 to TRBJ2-1; the D is unclear. This CDR3 comprises 16 residues. Germline V gene sequence: CDR1 MNHEY, CDR2 SVGAGI. V gave up 0 bases and J gave up 0 bases, with 9 bases separating them. CDR3 DNA sequence: TGTGCCAGCAGTTACTCCGGCGCTAGCTCCTACAATGAGCAGTTCTTC. Its protein is CASSYSGASSYNEQFF.

The rearrangement links TRBV7-8 to TRBJ2-7; TRBD2 agrees at 12 bases. This CDR3 is 15 amino acids long. V lost 4 bases, J lost 1 base, and 2 bases stayed unmatched. Germline CDR1 and CDR2: SGHVS and FQNEAQ. This chain's CDR3 is CASSSGTSGSYEQYF. CDR3 nucleotides: TGTGCCAGCAGCTCTGGGACTAGCGGGTCCTACGAGCAGTACTTC.

CDR3 DNA sequence: TGCAGCGTTGAAGAGATAGGGCATCTAACTGAAGAGACCCAGTACTTC. Translation: CSVEEIGHLTEETQYF. This chain uses TRBV29-1 with TRBJ2-5; D gene uncertain. Per the germline V gene, CDR1 is SQVTM and CDR2 is ANQGSEA. The CDR3 has 16 amino acids. Trimming shortened V by 0 bases and J by 3 bases, and 17 bases separated the two germline ends. Based on the CDR3 plus reference TRBV29-1 and TRBJ2-5, the full variable domain is SAVISQKPSRDICQRGTSLTIQCQVDSQVTMMFWYRQQPGQSLTLIATANQGSEATYESGFVIDKFPISRPNLTFSTLTVSNMSPEDSSIYLCSVEEIGHLTEETQYFGPGTRLLVL.

The chain recombines TRBV29-1 with TRBJ2-1; tentatively, D is TRBD1 (5 bases). V was cut by 7 bases and J by 0 bases, with 10 bases left in between. The CDR3 spans 13 residues. The germline gives CDR1 SQVTM, CDR2 ANQGSEA. The CDR3 is CSAFDSSYNEQFF. Here the CDR3 DNA reads TGCAGCGCCTTTGACAGCTCCTACAATGAGCAGTTCTTC.